The 6 T cell receptor beta chains below come from one sample, sequenced in a study of cytomegalovirus exposure and HLA in healthy donors. Only in-frame clones appear in the TCRdb table, and some are missing; sequencing was by immunoSEQ multiplex PCR. The sample shows 130,000 to 150,000 clones, roughly 87% of them seen only once. Sequenced: PBMCs. The origin of the receptors is a young man in good health and CMV-seropositive.

This clone has just one count. This rearrangement joins TRBV9 to TRBJ1-2; 10 bases are a match to TRBD1. With 1 base clipped from V and 3 bases from J, the junction kept 3 bases outside the gene matches. This CDR3 has 15 residues. Germline values: CDR1 SGDLS, CDR2 YYNGEE. CDR3 nucleotide sequence: TGTGCCAGCAGCGTATGGGGGACAGGGGACTATGGCTACACCTTC. This gives the protein CASSVWGTGDYGYTF.

The chain joins TRBV11-2 to TRBJ1-2, with 8 bases fitting TRBD1. This CDR3 is built from 15 residues. Trimming cost V 3 bases and J 3 bases; bases outside gene matches: 6. Germline CDR1 reads SGHAT; CDR2 reads FQNNGV. CDR3 residues: CASSFKTGDDYGYTF. DNA of the CDR3: TGTGCCAGCAGCTTTAAGACAGGGGATGACTATGGCTACACCTTC. Full variable domain (rest looked up from reference TRBV11-2 and TRBJ1-2): EAGVAQSPRYKIIEKRQSVAFWCNPISGHATLYWYQQILGQGPKLLIQFQNNGVVDDSQLPKDRFSAERLKGVDSTLKIQPAKLEDSAVYLCASSFKTGDDYGYTFGSGTRLTVV.

The V call is TRBV5-1, the J call TRBJ2-7; 11 bases are shared with TRBD1. This CDR3 contains 16 residues. V shed 0 bases, J shed 0 bases, and the junction held 2 bases outside the gene matches. Germline V lookup: CDR1 SGHRS, CDR2 YFSETQ. The CDR3 DNA is TGCGCCAGCAGCTTGGGTGGGACAGGGGGCTCCTACGAGCAGTACTTC. This encodes CASSLGGTGGSYEQYF.

As to this clone: This sample also contains other DNA sequences that code for the same CDR3. The chain links TRBV28 to TRBJ1-5; D unclear. Trimming took off 5 bases at V and 4 bases at J, with 3 bases between the two ends. The CDR3 spans 11 residues. CDR1 and CDR2 (germline): MDHEN, SYDVKM. The CDR3 DNA reads TGTGCCAGCAGTCTTAATCAGCCCCAGCATTTT. The encoded protein is CASSLNQPQHF.

A word on this clone: Additional DNA sequences in this sample encode the identical CDR3. The rearrangement links TRBV30 to TRBJ2-7, with TRBD2 identical over 8 bases. Germline values: CDR1 GTSNPN, CDR2 SVGIG (reference sequence). This CDR3 is 14 amino acids long. J gave up 3 bases and V 0 bases, and 4 bases lay outside the gene matches. In nucleotides, the CDR3 is TGTGCCTGGAGTGTTCTGGCGGGGGGCTACGAGCAGTACTTC. Translation gives CAWSVLAGGYEQYF. Combining the CDR3 with reference TRBV30 and TRBJ2-7 gives the whole variable domain SQTIHQWPATLVQPVGSPLSLECTVEGTSNPNLYWYRQAAGRGLQLLFYSVGIGQISSEVPQNLSASRPQDRQFILSSKKLLLSDSGFYLCAWSVLAGGYEQYFGPGTRLTVT.

The gene calls are TRBV6-5 and TRBJ2-3; tentatively, D is TRBD2 (7 bases). With 2 bases removed from V and 5 bases from J, the gap between germline ends came to 11 bases. The germline gives CDR1 MNHEY, CDR2 SVGAGI. The CDR3 spans 14 residues. CDR3 sequence reads: CASSYGGGRDTQYF. The CDR3, as DNA: TGTGCCAGCAGTTACGGCGGGGGCAGAGATACGCAGTATTTT.